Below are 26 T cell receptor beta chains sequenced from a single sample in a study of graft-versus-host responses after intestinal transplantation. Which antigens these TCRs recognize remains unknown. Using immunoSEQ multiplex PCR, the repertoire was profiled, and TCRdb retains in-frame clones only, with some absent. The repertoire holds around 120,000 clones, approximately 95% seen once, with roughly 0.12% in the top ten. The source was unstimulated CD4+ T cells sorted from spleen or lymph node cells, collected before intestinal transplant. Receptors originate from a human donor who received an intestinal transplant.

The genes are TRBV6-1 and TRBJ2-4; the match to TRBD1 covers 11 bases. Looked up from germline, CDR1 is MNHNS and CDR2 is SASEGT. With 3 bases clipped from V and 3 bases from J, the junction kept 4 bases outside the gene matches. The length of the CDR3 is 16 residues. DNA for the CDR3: TGTGCCAGCAGTGAGGGACAGGGGGTGGGCAAAAACATTCAGTACTTC. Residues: CASSEGQGVGKNIQYF.

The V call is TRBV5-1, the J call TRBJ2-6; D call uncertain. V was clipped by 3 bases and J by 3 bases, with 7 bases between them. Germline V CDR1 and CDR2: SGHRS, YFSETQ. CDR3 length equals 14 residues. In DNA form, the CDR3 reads TGCGCCAGCAGCTCGCTCGGTGGGGCCAACGTCCTGACTTTC. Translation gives CASSSLGGANVLTF.

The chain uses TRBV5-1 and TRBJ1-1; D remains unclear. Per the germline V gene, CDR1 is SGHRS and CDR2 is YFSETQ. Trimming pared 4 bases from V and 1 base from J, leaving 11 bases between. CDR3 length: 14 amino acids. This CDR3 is CASSLGSSNTEAFF. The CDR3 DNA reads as TGCGCCAGCAGCCTAGGCAGCTCGAACACTGAAGCTTTCTTT.

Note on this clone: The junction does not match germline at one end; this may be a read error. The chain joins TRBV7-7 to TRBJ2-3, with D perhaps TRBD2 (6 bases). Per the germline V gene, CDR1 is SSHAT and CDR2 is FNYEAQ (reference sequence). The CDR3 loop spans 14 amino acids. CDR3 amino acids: CASSLGGIGDTQYF. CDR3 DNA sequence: TGTGCTAGCAGCTTAGGCGGGATTGGGGATACGCAGTATTTT.

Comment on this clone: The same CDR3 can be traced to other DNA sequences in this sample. CDR3 amino acids: CASSPPTGIREQYF. The CDR3 DNA reads TGTGCCAGCAGTCCACCGACCGGGATTCGGGAGCAGTACTTC. This sequence joins TRBV28 and TRBJ2-7; D might be TRBD2 (5 bases). With 5 bases removed from V and 7 bases from J, the gap between germline ends came to 18 bases. This CDR3 comprises 14 residues. Germline V gives CDR1 MDHEN, CDR2 SYDVKM.

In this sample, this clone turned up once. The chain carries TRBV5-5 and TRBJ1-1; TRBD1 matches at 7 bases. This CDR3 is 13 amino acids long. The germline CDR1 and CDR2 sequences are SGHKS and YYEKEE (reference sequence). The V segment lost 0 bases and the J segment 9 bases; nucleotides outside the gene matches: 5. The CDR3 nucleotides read TGTGCCAGCAGCTTGGCAGGGGGTGGCCAAGCTTTCTTT. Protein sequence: CASSLAGGGQAFF.

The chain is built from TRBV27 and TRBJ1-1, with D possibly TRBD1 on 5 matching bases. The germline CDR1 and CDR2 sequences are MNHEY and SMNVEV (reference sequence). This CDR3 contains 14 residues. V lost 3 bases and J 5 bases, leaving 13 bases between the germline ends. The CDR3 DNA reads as TGTGCCAGCAGTTTTCATGGGGCTGTGACTGAAGCTTTCTTT. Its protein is CASSFHGAVTEAFF.

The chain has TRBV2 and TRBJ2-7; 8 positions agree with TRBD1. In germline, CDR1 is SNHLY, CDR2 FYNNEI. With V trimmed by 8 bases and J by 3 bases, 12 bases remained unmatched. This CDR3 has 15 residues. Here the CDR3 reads CASAEGQAPLYEQYF. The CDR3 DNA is TGTGCCAGCGCTGAGGGACAGGCTCCACTCTACGAGCAGTACTTC.

The CDR3 bases are TGTGCCAGCTCGTCCTCAGGGACCCTCTACGGCTACACCTTC. Translating gives CASSSSGTLYGYTF. V gene TRBV18 combines with J gene TRBJ1-2, with D tentatively TRBD1 (5 bases). V lost 6 bases to trimming and J lost 8 bases, with 19 bases between them. CDR1 and CDR2 (germline): KGHSH, LQKENI. This CDR3 has 14 residues.

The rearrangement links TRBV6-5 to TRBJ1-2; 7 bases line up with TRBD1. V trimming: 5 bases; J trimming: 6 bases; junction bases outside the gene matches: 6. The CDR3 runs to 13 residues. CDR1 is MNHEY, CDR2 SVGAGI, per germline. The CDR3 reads CASSEDRAHGYTF. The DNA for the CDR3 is TGTGCCAGCAGTGAAGACAGGGCCCATGGCTACACCTTC.

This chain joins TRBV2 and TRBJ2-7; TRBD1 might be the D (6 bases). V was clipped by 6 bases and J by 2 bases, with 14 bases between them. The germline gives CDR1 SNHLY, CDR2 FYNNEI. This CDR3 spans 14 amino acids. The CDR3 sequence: CASRMTGSTYEQYF. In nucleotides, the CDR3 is TGTGCCAGCAGGATGACAGGTTCCACCTACGAGCAGTACTTC.

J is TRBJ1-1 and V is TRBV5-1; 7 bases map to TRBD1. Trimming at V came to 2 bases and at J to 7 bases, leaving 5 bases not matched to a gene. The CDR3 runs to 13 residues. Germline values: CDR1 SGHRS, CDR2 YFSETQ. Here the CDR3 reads CASSLGGAGEAFF. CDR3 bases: TGCGCCAGCAGCTTAGGGGGCGCCGGTGAAGCTTTCTTT.

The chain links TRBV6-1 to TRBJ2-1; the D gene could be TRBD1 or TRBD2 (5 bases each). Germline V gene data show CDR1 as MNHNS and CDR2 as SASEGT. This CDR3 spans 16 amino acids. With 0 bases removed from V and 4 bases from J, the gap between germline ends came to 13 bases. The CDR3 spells CASSEALGVGYNEQFF. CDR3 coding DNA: TGTGCCAGCAGTGAAGCGCTGGGGGTTGGGTACAATGAGCAGTTCTTC.

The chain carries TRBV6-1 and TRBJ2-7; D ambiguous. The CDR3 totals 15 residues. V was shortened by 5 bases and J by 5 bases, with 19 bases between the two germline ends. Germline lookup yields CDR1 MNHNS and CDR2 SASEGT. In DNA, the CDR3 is TGTGCCAGCAGTTCCGTCTACCGGTCTACCCACGAGCAGTACTTC. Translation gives CASSSVYRSTHEQYF.

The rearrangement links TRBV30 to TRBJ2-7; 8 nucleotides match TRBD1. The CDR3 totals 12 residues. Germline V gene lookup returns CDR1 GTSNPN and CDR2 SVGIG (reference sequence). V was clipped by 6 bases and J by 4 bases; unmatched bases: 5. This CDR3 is CACGQGGYEQYF. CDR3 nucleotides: TGTGCCTGCGGACAGGGTGGGTACGAGCAGTACTTC.

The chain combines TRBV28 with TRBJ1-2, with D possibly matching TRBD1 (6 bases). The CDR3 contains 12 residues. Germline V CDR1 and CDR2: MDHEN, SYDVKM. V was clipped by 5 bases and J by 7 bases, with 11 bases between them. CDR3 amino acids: CASSEQGFGYTF. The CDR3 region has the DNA TGTGCCAGCAGTGAACAGGGTTTTGGCTACACCTTC.

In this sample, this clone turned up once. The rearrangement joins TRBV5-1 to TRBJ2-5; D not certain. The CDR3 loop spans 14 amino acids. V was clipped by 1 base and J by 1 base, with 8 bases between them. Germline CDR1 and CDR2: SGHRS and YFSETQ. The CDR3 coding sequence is TGCGCCAGCAGCTTGTCTCTGACCCAAGAGACCCAGTACTTC. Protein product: CASSLSLTQETQYF. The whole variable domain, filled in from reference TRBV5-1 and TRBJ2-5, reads KAGVTQTPRYLIKTRGQQVTLSCSPISGHRSVSWYQQTPGQGLQFLFEYFSETQRNKGNFPGRFSGRQFSNSRSEMNVSTLELGDSALYLCASSLSLTQETQYFGPGTRLLVL.

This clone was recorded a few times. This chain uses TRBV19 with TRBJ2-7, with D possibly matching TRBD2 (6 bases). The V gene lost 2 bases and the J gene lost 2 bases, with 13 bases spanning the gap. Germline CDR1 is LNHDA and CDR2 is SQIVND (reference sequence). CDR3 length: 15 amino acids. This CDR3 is CASSILGEAAYEQYF. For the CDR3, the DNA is TGTGCCAGTAGTATATTGGGGGAGGCCGCCTACGAGCAGTACTTC.

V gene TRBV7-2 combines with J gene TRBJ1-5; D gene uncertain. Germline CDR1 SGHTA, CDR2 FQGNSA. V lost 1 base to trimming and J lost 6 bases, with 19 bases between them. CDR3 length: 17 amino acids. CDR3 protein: CASSLVLGVEGGQPQHF. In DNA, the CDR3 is TGTGCCAGCAGCTTAGTCCTGGGAGTAGAGGGAGGTCAGCCCCAGCATTTT.

The DNA for the CDR3 is TGTGCCAGCAGCCCCTTCGACTCCTACAATGAGCAGTTCTTC. It is translated as CASSPFDSYNEQFF. The rearrangement links TRBV7-6 to TRBJ2-1; D is undetermined. The CDR3 covers 14 residues. Germline loops: CDR1 SGHVS, CDR2 FNYEAQ. V was trimmed by 5 bases and J by 0 bases, leaving 8 bases between them.

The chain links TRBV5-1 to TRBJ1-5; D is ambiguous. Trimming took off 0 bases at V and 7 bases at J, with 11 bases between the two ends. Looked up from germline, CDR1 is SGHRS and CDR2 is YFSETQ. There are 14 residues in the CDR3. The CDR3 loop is CASSLDPARQPQHF. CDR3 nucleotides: TGCGCCAGCAGCTTGGACCCTGCGAGGCAGCCCCAGCATTTT.

The CDR3: CASSWDRNQPQHF. CDR3 sequence (DNA): TGTGCCAGCAGTTGGGACAGAAATCAGCCCCAGCATTTT. V is TRBV28 and J is TRBJ1-5, with 7 bases aligning to TRBD1. CDR1 and CDR2 (germline): MDHEN, SYDVKM. The CDR3 is 13 residues long. V shed 4 bases and J 4 bases; nucleotides not matched to a gene: 1.

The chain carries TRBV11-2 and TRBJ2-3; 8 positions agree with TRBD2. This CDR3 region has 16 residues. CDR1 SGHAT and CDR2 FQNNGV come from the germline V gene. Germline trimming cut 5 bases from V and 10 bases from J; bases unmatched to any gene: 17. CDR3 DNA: TGTGCCAGCAGCCCTCTACTAGCGGCCATGGGGGCTGCGCAGTATTTT. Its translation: CASSPLLAAMGAAQYF.

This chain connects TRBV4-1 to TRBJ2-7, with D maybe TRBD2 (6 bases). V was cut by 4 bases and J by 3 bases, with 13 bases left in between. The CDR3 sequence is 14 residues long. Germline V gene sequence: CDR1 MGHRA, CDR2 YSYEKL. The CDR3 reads CASSREAQFYEQYF. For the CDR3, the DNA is TGCGCCAGCAGCCGGGAGGCACAGTTCTACGAGCAGTACTTC.

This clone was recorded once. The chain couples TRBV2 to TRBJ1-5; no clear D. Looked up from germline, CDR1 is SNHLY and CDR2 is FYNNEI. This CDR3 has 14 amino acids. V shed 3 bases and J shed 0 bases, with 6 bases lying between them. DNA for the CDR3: TGTGCCAGCAGTGAGCTTGGTAGCAATCAGCCCCAGCATTTT. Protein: CASSELGSNQPQHF.

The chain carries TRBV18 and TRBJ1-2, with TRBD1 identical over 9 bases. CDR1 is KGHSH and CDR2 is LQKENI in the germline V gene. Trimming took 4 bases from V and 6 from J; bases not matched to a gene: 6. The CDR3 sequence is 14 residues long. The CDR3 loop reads CASSLGTGFNGYTF. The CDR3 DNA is TGTGCCAGCTCACTCGGGACAGGGTTCAATGGCTACACCTTC.